This T cell receptor (beta chain) came from a study of blood T cell repertoires in COVID-19. Turning to the study itself: The origin of the acute and convalescent COVID-19 samples was the United States, Italy and Spain.

V was pared by 4 bases and J by 5 bases, with 17 bases of the junction left unmatched. The germline V gene has CDR1 SGHNT and CDR2 YYREEE (reference sequence). The CDR3 has 18 residues. In the original analysis: Reference gene primers were amplified, and this amplification served to estimate nucleated cell counts. Data came from immunoSEQ multiplex PCR; TCRdb stores just in-frame clones and leaves some out. V and J calls plus clone size are reproduced from that table; the DNA served to infer D and trimming. The table has about 260,000 clones, 86% seen once; the top ten hold approximately 2%. This chain uses TRBV5-4 with TRBJ2-2; 7 nucleotides align to TRBD2. This sequence originates from a man aged 25 to 40 with active or convalescent COVID-19. Source material: peripheral blood. CDR3 region: CASSPRSAHSGGTGELFF. DNA for the CDR3: TGTGCCAGCAGCCCACGTAGCGCACACTCCGGGGGGACCGGGGAGCTGTTTTTT.